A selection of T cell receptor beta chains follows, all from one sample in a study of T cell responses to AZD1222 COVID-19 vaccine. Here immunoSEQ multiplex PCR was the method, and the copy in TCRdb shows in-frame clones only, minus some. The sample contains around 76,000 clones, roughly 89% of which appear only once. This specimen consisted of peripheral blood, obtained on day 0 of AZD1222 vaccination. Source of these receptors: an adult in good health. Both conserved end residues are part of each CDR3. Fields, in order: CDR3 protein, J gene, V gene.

cdr3_aa: CASGNRAGDTEAFF
j_call: TRBJ1-1
v_call: TRBV5-1

cdr3_aa: CASSQLAAYNEQFF
j_call: TRBJ2-1
v_call: TRBV3-1/TRBV3-2

cdr3_aa: CASSAQPGVGSPLHF
j_call: TRBJ1-6
v_call: TRBV7-2

cdr3_aa: CASSSGTGGFQDYTF
j_call: TRBJ1-2
v_call: TRBV11-2

cdr3_aa: CASSLIPTRGGADTQYF
j_call: TRBJ2-3
v_call: TRBV7-3

cdr3_aa: CASSQDRQAHYGYTF
j_call: TRBJ1-2
v_call: TRBV4-1

cdr3_aa: CASSVAGDTNYGYTF
j_call: TRBJ1-2
v_call: TRBV9

cdr3_aa: CASSRLASQETQYF
j_call: TRBJ2-5
v_call: TRBV19

cdr3_aa: CASGQGNIKNEQFF
j_call: TRBJ2-1
v_call: TRBV6-5

cdr3_aa: CAWTSGTGSYPGNEKLFF
j_call: TRBJ1-4
v_call: TRBV30

cdr3_aa: CASSRLGGTPLHF
j_call: TRBJ1-6
v_call: TRBV14

cdr3_aa: CASSQERKGGQFF
j_call: TRBJ2-1
v_call: TRBV4-2

cdr3_aa: CASSLDVWNTEAFF
j_call: TRBJ1-1
v_call: TRBV6-5

cdr3_aa: CASRAVDRVYEQYF
j_call: TRBJ2-7
v_call: TRBV28

cdr3_aa: CASSQEEGKDTEAFF
j_call: TRBJ1-1
v_call: TRBV4-3

cdr3_aa: CASSKPERTDYNEQFF
j_call: TRBJ2-1
v_call: TRBV10-1

cdr3_aa: CASSETAGGFFGEQFF
j_call: TRBJ2-1
v_call: TRBV2

cdr3_aa: CASSLSVRGGLNTEAFF
j_call: TRBJ1-1
v_call: TRBV28

cdr3_aa: CASSTGLNTEAFF
j_call: TRBJ1-1
v_call: TRBV19

cdr3_aa: CASIPPGTMNTEAFF
j_call: TRBJ1-1
v_call: TRBV19

cdr3_aa: CASSLTGQGGTEAFF
j_call: TRBJ1-1
v_call: TRBV9

cdr3_aa: CASSDLLNGELFF
j_call: TRBJ2-2
v_call: TRBV6-4

cdr3_aa: CASRSRGDTGELFF
j_call: TRBJ2-2
v_call: TRBV13

cdr3_aa: CASSARIGTQYF
j_call: TRBJ2-5
v_call: TRBV12-3/TRBV12-4